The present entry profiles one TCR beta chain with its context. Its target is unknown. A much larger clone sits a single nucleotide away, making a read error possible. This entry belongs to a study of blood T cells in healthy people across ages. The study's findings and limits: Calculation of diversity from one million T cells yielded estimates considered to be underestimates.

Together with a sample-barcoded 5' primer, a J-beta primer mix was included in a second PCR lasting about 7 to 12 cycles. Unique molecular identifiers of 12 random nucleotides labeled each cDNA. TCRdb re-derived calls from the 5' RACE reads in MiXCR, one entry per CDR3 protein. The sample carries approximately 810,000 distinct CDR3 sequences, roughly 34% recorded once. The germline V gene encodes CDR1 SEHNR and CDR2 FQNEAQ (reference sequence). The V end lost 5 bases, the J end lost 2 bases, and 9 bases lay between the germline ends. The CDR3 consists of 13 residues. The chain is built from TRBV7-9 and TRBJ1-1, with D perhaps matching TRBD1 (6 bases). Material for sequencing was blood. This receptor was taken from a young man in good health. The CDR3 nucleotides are TGTGCCAGCAGCCGGGGACATAACACTGAAGCTTTCTTT. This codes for CASSRGHNTEAFF. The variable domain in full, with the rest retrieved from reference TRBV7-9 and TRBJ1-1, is DTGVSQNPRHKITKRGQNVTFRCDPISEHNRLYWYRQTLGQGPEFLTYFQNEAQLEKSRLLSDRFSAERPKGSFSTLEIQRTEQGDSAMYLCASSRGHNTEAFFGQGTRLTVV.